This entry concerns a single T cell receptor beta chain. In the same sample, other DNA sequences code for this CDR3. The data belong to a study of blood T cell repertoires in COVID-19. Profiled with immunoSEQ multiplex PCR; TCRdb holds only in-frame clones, not every one. The sample lists around 700,000 clones; 85% to 90% were seen once. Germline V gene lookup returns CDR1 MNHNS and CDR2 SASEGT. Trimming removed 1 base from V and 1 base from J; junction bases left unmatched: 3. The CDR3 loop spans 15 amino acids. This clonotype was obtained from a woman under 30 with acute or convalescent COVID-19. The genes are TRBV6-1 and TRBJ2-7; TRBD1 matches at 8 bases. The sequencing sample was made of peripheral blood. CDR3 region: CASSEGQGSSYEQYF. The CDR3 DNA reads as TGTGCCAGCAGTGAAGGACAGGGGTCTTCCTACGAGCAGTACTTC.